This TCR beta chain stems from a study of OX40 agonist ivuxolimab in advanced cancers. The overall study: Cohort: roughly 80% men, mean age 60, aged roughly 23 to 90. Earlier treatment with anti-PD-1, anti-PD-L1 or anti-CTLA-4 was permitted, and 35% to 45% had received some.

The protocol was immunoSEQ multiplex PCR, while the TCRdb copy is restricted to in-frame clones and leaves out a portion. The table lists around 44,000 clones, roughly 80% of them singletons, with 5% to 5.5% in the top ten. V shed 2 bases and J shed 0 bases, with 15 bases lying between them. CDR3 length: 17 residues. Germline V gives CDR1 MNHEY, CDR2 SMNVEV (reference sequence). Notes on the study in general: Determination of antigen specificity was not performed for the expanded peripheral T cells. Some nonresponders also had low normalized T-cell clonal expansion.

To note about this clone: Its antigen is not known.

The TCR sequence derives from an adult with an advanced solid tumor such as melanoma, head and neck, liver or kidney cancer. The source material was CD4+ or CD8+ T cells sorted from blood, sampled in a trial of the OX40 agonist ivuxolimab. V usage is TRBV27 and J usage is TRBJ2-3; D is unresolved. The CDR3 is CASSLRPTMTSTDTQYF. The CDR3 DNA is TGTGCCAGCAGTTTACGCCCCACTATGACTAGCACAGATACGCAGTATTTT.